The clone carrying this TCR beta chain was observed a few times. The antigen is not known. This specimen belongs to a study of identical twins. Study-level results: Within beta out-of-frame sequences, the excess sharing observed between twins was weaker.

This CDR3 is 14 amino acids long. Trimming stripped 2 bases from V and 0 bases from J, with 9 bases between. Germline assignment: CDR1 SGDLS and CDR2 YYNGEE. TCRdb passed the 5' RACE reads through MiXCR, listing each CDR3 protein once. The table has 350,000 to 450,000 distinct CDR3 sequences, about a fifth seen once. The sequencing input was naive T cells sorted from blood. The rearrangement uses TRBV9 and TRBJ2-7; D is ambiguous. The TCR was taken from a man between 45 and 60 years old in good health. The DNA of the CDR3 is TGTGCCAGCAGCGTCTCCTCGAGCTCCTACGAGCAGTACTTC. Its protein is CASSVSSSSYEQYF.